Shown below are 4 T cell receptor beta chains from a single sample sequenced in a study of blood T cell repertoires in COVID-19. TCRdb's table, derived via immunoSEQ multiplex PCR, lists solely in-frame clones and lacks some. Here the sample spans about 90,000 clones, roughly 92% being singletons. Sample: peripheral blood. The source of these receptors is a woman in her sixties with active COVID-19.

This sequence joins TRBV7-6 and TRBJ1-3, with 7 bases that match TRBD1. With 0 bases clipped from V and 2 bases from J, the junction kept 10 bases outside the gene matches. This CDR3 region has 18 residues. Looked up from germline, CDR1 is SGHVS and CDR2 is FNYEAQ. CDR3 residues: CASSLAAPTGNPGNTIYF. CDR3 bases: TGTGCCAGCAGCTTAGCCGCGCCGACAGGGAACCCTGGAAACACCATATATTTT.

This chain uses TRBV5-1 with TRBJ1-4; D is perhaps TRBD1 (5 bases). V was pared by 0 bases and J by 5 bases, with 11 bases between. The CDR3 covers 15 residues. Per germline, CDR1 SGHRS and CDR2 YFSETQ. CDR3 bases: TGCGCCAGCAGCTTGGGTGACAGCCCCAATGAAAAACTGTTTTTT. Translated, it gives CASSLGDSPNEKLFF.

The rearrangement links TRBV9 to TRBJ1-3; 7 bases fit TRBD1. V was clipped by 3 bases and J by 0 bases; unmatched bases: 6. Germline CDR1 and CDR2: SGDLS and YYNGEE. The CDR3 extends over 16 amino acids. CDR3 bases: TGTGCCAGCAGCGGGCGACAGGGTCCCTCTGGAAACACCATATATTTT. Its protein product is CASSGRQGPSGNTIYF.

This rearrangement joins TRBV5-8 to TRBJ2-7; 10 bases line up with TRBD2. Germline trimming cut 4 bases from V and 5 bases from J; bases unmatched to any gene: 9. Germline assignment: CDR1 SGHTS and CDR2 YDEGEE. This CDR3 region has 15 residues. The CDR3 is CASSPLAGEFHEQYF. The CDR3 nucleotides read TGTGCCAGCAGCCCGCTAGCGGGAGAGTTCCACGAGCAGTACTTC.